This is a list of T cell receptor beta chains from one sample in a study of beta chain features in type 1 diabetes. Libraries were prepared by immunoSEQ multiplex PCR; TCRdb keeps only in-frame clonotypes and omits some of them. The sample includes about 250,000 clones, approximately 10% seen only once; the top ten take more than 0.015%. Sequences were obtained from naive CD4+ T cells from blood. The receptor source for this set is a man aged 30 to 45 with type 1 diabetes. Each CDR3 is given with its conserved first and last residue. The order of the fields is J gene, D gene, V gene, clone size, CDR3 protein, CDR3 DNA. D genes are given only for firm matches. A row's size may be missing; if present it is once, few, many or a size class.

>TRBJ2-1|TRBD2|TRBV5-1|NA
CASSGGAGDYNEQFF
TGCGCCAGCAGCGGGGGAGCGGGGGACTACAATGAGCAGTTCTTC
>TRBJ2-7|NA|TRBV18|NA
CASSPLQGDEQYF
TGTGCCAGCTCACCTTTACAGGGCGACGAGCAGTACTTC
>TRBJ2-1|NA|TRBV9|NA
CASSVGPQLTYNEQFF
TGTGCCAGCAGCGTTGGGCCCCAATTAACCTACAATGAGCAGTTCTTC
>TRBJ2-3|NA|TRBV28|NA
CASASGSTDTQYF
TGTGCCAGCGCGTCGGGGAGCACAGATACGCAGTATTTT
>TRBJ2-5|TRBD1|TRBV5-1|NA
CASSVDRAKETQYF
TGCGCCAGCAGCGTCGACAGGGCTAAAGAGACCCAGTACTTC
>TRBJ2-7|TRBD2|TRBV5-4|NA
CASSQTSGAHSYEQYF
TGTGCCAGCAGTCAAACTAGCGGGGCTCACTCCTACGAGCAGTACTTC
>TRBJ2-3|NA|TRBV7-2|NA
CASSLALTSSDTQYF
TGTGCCAGCAGCTTAGCGCTTACTAGTTCAGATACGCAGTATTTT
>TRBJ2-7|TRBD1|TRBV11-1|few
CASTSALDRDYEQYF
TGTGCCAGCACCTCGGCCCTTGACAGGGACTACGAGCAGTACTTC
>TRBJ1-1|TRBD1|TRBV5-1|NA
CASSPRQGPTEAFF
TGCGCCAGCAGCCCAAGACAGGGACCCACTGAAGCTTTCTTT
>TRBJ2-7|NA|TRBV6-6|few
CASSYSNSYEQYF
TGTGCCAGCAGTTACTCCAACTCCTACGAGCAGTACTTC
>TRBJ1-5|NA|TRBV30|few
CAWSGTVNQPQHF
TGTGCCTGGAGTGGGACTGTGAATCAGCCCCAGCATTTT
>TRBJ1-1|NA|TRBV29-1|NA
CSVEQGGGTEAFF
TGCAGCGTCGAACAGGGCGGGGGCACTGAAGCTTTCTTT
>TRBJ2-5|NA|TRBV5-1|few
CASSLGELMETQYF
TGCGCCAGCAGCTTGGGGGAGTTAATGGAGACCCAGTACTTC
>TRBJ2-3|TRBD2|TRBV4-2|NA
CASSQALLAGTTDTQYF
TGTGCCAGCAGCCAAGCTCTACTAGCGGGAACCACAGATACGCAGTATTTT
>TRBJ1-1|NA|TRBV5-1|NA
CASSGTVASNEAFF
TGCGCCAGCAGCGGGACTGTGGCTTCCAATGAAGCTTTCTTT
>TRBJ2-3|TRBD1|TRBV6-5|few
CASSPPGQGPDTQYF
TGTGCCAGCAGTCCCCCGGGACAGGGACCAGATACGCAGTATTTT
>TRBJ1-6|TRBD1|TRBV18|NA
CASSPVGTGDNSPLHF
TGTGCCAGCTCACCGGTTGGAACAGGGGATAATTCACCCCTCCACTTT
>TRBJ2-1|TRBD2|TRBV18|NA
CASSPSSGIYNEQFF
TGTGCCAGCTCACCATCTAGCGGGATTTACAATGAGCAGTTCTTC
>TRBJ2-1|NA|TRBV11-1|NA
CASSSHSNEQFF
TGTGCCAGCAGCTCCCATTCCAATGAGCAGTTCTTC
>TRBJ2-5|TRBD2|TRBV5-6|few
CASSLGSGLAEETQYF
TGTGCCAGCAGCTTGGGGTCGGGACTAGCGGAAGAGACCCAGTACTTC
>TRBJ2-5|TRBD2|TRBV5-4|few
CASSLAGTQETQYF
TGTGCCAGCAGTCTAGCGGGGACCCAAGAGACCCAGTACTTC
>TRBJ2-7|TRBD1|TRBV19|few
CASSTRTGGDEQYF
TGTGCCAGTAGTACCCGGACAGGGGGCGACGAGCAGTACTTC
>TRBJ2-3|TRBD2|TRBV11-2|few
CASVRAGGGRTQYF
TGTGCCAGCGTCCGAGCGGGGGGGGGTAGGACGCAGTATTTT
>TRBJ1-5|NA|TRBV19|NA
CASTIRGTQPQHF
TGTGCCAGTACCATACGGGGGACTCAGCCCCAGCATTTT
>TRBJ2-3|TRBD2|TRBV9|NA
CASRSGAGADTQYF
TGTGCCAGCAGGAGTGGAGCGGGGGCCGATACGCAGTATTTT
>TRBJ2-1|TRBD1|TRBV4-3|NA
CASSQDPGTAPYNEQFF
TGCGCCAGCAGCCAAGATCCAGGGACAGCCCCCTACAATGAGCAGTTCTTC
>TRBJ1-4|TRBD1|TRBV4-2|few
CASSLWTGESEKLFF
TGTGCCAGCAGCCTCTGGACAGGGGAAAGTGAAAAACTGTTTTTT
>TRBJ1-6|NA|TRBV28|NA
CASSLSGTRQNSPLHF
TGTGCCAGCAGTTTATCTGGGACTCGACAGAATTCACCCCTCCACTTT
>TRBJ1-6|NA|TRBV7-9|NA
CASSSGDSPLHF
TGTGCCAGCAGCTCCGGGGATTCACCCCTCCACTTT